A single sample is the source of the 20 T cell receptor beta chains below, sequenced in a study of blood T cell repertoires in COVID-19. TCRdb's table, derived via immunoSEQ multiplex PCR, lists solely in-frame clones and lacks some. The profile covers around 280,000 clones, with 90% appearing a single time and 1.5% to 2% taken by the ten largest. The sequenced sample was PBMCs or T cells enriched from blood (not recorded which). These receptors were collected from a woman under 30 with acute COVID-19.

This chain connects TRBV29-1 to TRBJ1-2, with TRBD1 matching over 8 bases. The CDR3 runs 16 residues. Germline V gene data show CDR1 as SQVTM and CDR2 as ANQGSEA. Germline trimming cut 7 bases from V and 4 bases from J; bases unmatched to any gene: 17. CDR3 in amino acids: CSAIQTIDRGGYGYTF. The CDR3 DNA follows: TGCAGCGCTATCCAAACCATAGACAGGGGAGGCTATGGCTACACCTTC.

V gene TRBV7-9 combines with J gene TRBJ2-1, with D possibly matching TRBD2 (6 bases). The length of the CDR3 is 15 residues. Deletions cut 5 bases from V and 7 bases from J, with 18 bases between. CDR1 and CDR2 from the germline V gene are SEHNR and FQNEAQ (reference sequence). Here the CDR3 DNA reads TGTGCCAGCAGCCCGGGACTTGTCACGCGTAATGAGCAGTTCTTC. It codes for CASSPGLVTRNEQFF.

The V and J genes are TRBV15 and TRBJ2-7, with 7 bases lining up with TRBD2. The ends lost 0 bases at V and 2 bases at J; junction bases unmatched: 16. Per the germline V gene, CDR1 is LNHNV and CDR2 is YYDKDF (reference sequence). The CDR3 covers 19 residues. This CDR3 reads CATSRDNEQAPGLTYEQYF. The CDR3 DNA follows: TGTGCCACCAGCAGAGATAATGAACAGGCCCCGGGACTAACCTACGAGCAGTACTTC.

The rearrangement uses TRBV6-5 and TRBJ2-1, with 7 bases fitting TRBD1. The CDR3 has 13 residues. CDR1 and CDR2 from the germline V gene are MNHEY and SVGAGI. The J segment lost 7 bases and the V segment lost 10 bases, leaving 10 bases of the junction unmatched. CDR3 nucleotides: TGTGCCACCTATACAGGGGTGGGGAATGAGCAGTTCTTC. This gives the protein CATYTGVGNEQFF.

The V and J genes are TRBV29-1 and TRBJ2-7; D uncertain. V lost 4 bases to trimming and J lost 1 base, with 14 bases between them. The CDR3 is made up of 14 amino acids. Germline CDR1 and CDR2: SQVTM and ANQGSEA. CDR3 sequence reads: CSVVEHLGSYEQYF. In DNA, the CDR3 is TGCAGCGTTGTGGAGCATCTAGGATCCTACGAGCAGTACTTC.

The genes are TRBV7-8 and TRBJ2-3, with no clear D. The CDR3 length is 13 residues. The V gene lost 5 bases and the J gene lost 1 base, with 7 bases spanning the gap. In germline, CDR1 is SGHVS, CDR2 FQNEAQ. The CDR3 DNA follows: TGTGCCAGCAGCCGCGGAGGCACAGATACGCAGTATTTT. Amino acid sequence: CASSRGGTDTQYF.

The V and J genes are TRBV7-8 and TRBJ1-1; 7 nucleotides match TRBD1. The CDR3 spans 12 residues. V was clipped by 5 bases and J by 11 bases; unmatched bases: 8. Germline V CDR1 and CDR2: SGHVS, FQNEAQ. CDR3 protein: CASSLNRGFAFF. The CDR3 nucleotides read TGTGCCAGCAGCCTGAACAGGGGTTTCGCTTTCTTT.

The chain links TRBV9 to TRBJ1-3, with D unclear. Between the trimmed V and J ends, which lost 0 bases and 0 bases, there was a span of 10 bases. The CDR3 is 16 amino acids. The V gene's germline CDR1 is SGDLS and CDR2 YYNGEE. CDR3 protein: CASSVGRTSSGNTIYF. The CDR3 DNA reads as TGTGCCAGCAGCGTAGGGAGGACGTCCTCTGGAAACACCATATATTTT.

The rearrangement links TRBV7-2 to TRBJ1-6, with 8 bases that match TRBD1. Looked up from germline, CDR1 is SGHTA and CDR2 is FQGNSA. Trimming took 2 bases from V and 8 from J; bases not matched to a gene: 2. The CDR3 is made up of 14 amino acids. CDR3 DNA: TGTGCCAGCAGCTTAAAGACAGGGGATTCACCCCTCCACTTT. Translating it yields CASSLKTGDSPLHF.

The chain joins TRBV5-4 to TRBJ1-1; D call uncertain. The CDR3 consists of 14 residues. CDR1 and CDR2 from the germline V gene are SGHNT and YYREEE (reference sequence). V lost 0 bases to trimming and J lost 5 bases, with 11 bases between them. CDR3 protein: CASSLVSRETEAFF. Written as DNA, the CDR3 is TGTGCCAGCAGCTTGGTGTCCCGGGAGACTGAAGCTTTCTTT.

V and J are TRBV3-1 (or the pseudogene TRBV3-2) and TRBJ1-2; tentative D call: TRBD1 (5 bases). Trimming removed 4 bases from V and 4 bases from J, with 13 bases in between. Germline CDR1 reads LGHDT; CDR2 reads YNNKEL (reference sequence). This CDR3 has 14 residues. CDR3 nucleotide sequence: TGTGCCAGCAGCCCCCTAGGACATAGCTATGGCTACACCTTC. Amino acid sequence: CASSPLGHSYGYTF.

CDR3 sequence: CASGLVNRGAKNIQYF. CDR3 DNA: TGTGCTAGTGGTTTGGTAAACAGGGGAGCCAAAAACATTCAGTACTTC. The rearrangement links TRBV12-5 to TRBJ2-4, with TRBD1 matching over 7 bases. Trimming at V came to 0 bases and at J to 0 bases, leaving 2 bases not matched to a gene. The CDR3 has 16 amino acids. The germline V gene has CDR1 LGHNT and CDR2 FRNRAP.

The J gene is TRBJ1-5, the V gene TRBV19; D is perhaps TRBD1 (5 bases). The CDR3 is 15 amino acids. Germline V gene sequence: CDR1 LNHDA, CDR2 SQIVND (reference sequence). V was trimmed by 7 bases and J by 4 bases, leaving 17 bases between them. CDR3 sequence reads: CASKEGLIINQPQHF. The CDR3 DNA is TGTGCCAGTAAAGAGGGACTGATCATTAATCAGCCCCAGCATTTT.

The genes are TRBV3-1 (or the pseudogene TRBV3-2) and TRBJ1-6; D perhaps matches TRBD1 (6 bases). Germline V gene lookup returns CDR1 LGHDT and CDR2 YNNKEL (reference sequence). CDR3 size: 16 residues. Deletions cut 1 base from V and 7 bases from J, with 14 bases between. CDR3 loop: CASSQVHGQRNSPLHF. The CDR3 DNA is TGTGCCAGCAGCCAAGTTCACGGACAGCGCAATTCACCCCTCCACTTT.

V is TRBV24-1 and J is TRBJ2-3; 7 nucleotides align to TRBD1. Germline assignment: CDR1 KGHDR and CDR2 SFDVKD. CDR3 length equals 16 residues. Unmatched junction bases numbered 7, after V lost 3 bases and J lost 2 bases. The CDR3 DNA reads as TGTGCCACCAGTGATCCGACAGGGTCCTTCACAGATACGCAGTATTTT. This sequence encodes CATSDPTGSFTDTQYF.

This clone was seen a handful of times. This rearrangement joins TRBV5-1 to TRBJ2-7; TRBD1 agrees at 7 bases. J lost 1 base, V lost 0 bases, and 19 bases had no gene match. Germline CDR1 reads SGHRS; CDR2 reads YFSETQ. This CDR3 contains 20 residues. The CDR3 sequence is CASSLAFRDSRYLPSYEQYF. In nucleotides, the CDR3 is TGCGCCAGCAGCTTGGCGTTCCGGGACAGCCGTTACCTCCCTTCCTACGAGCAGTACTTC.

The chain is built from TRBV6-1 and TRBJ1-1; D is undetermined. Trimming took off 4 bases at V and 1 base at J, with 7 bases between the two ends. CDR3 length equals 13 residues. From germline, CDR1 is MNHNS and CDR2 SASEGT. Written as DNA, the CDR3 is TGTGCCAGCAGTGTTTCAGGGAACACTGAAGCTTTCTTT. This codes for CASSVSGNTEAFF.

This rearrangement joins TRBV18 to TRBJ1-2; 8 bases are shared with TRBD1. V lost 3 bases, J lost 8 bases, and 8 bases stayed unmatched. The germline V gene encodes CDR1 KGHSH and CDR2 LQKENI. This CDR3 contains 14 residues. The CDR3 is CASSPLDRVDGYTF. For the CDR3, the DNA is TGTGCCAGCTCACCGTTGGACAGGGTAGACGGCTACACCTTC.

The chain links TRBV30 to TRBJ1-6; 7 bases fit TRBD1. CDR3 length: 13 residues. Germline V gene sequence: CDR1 GTSNPN, CDR2 SVGIG (reference sequence). CDR3 region: CAFSGTANSPLHF. CDR3 nucleotide sequence: TGTGCTTTCTCCGGGACAGCTAATTCACCCCTCCACTTT.

The V and J genes are TRBV30 and TRBJ1-1; the D is unclear. Germline loops: CDR1 GTSNPN, CDR2 SVGIG (reference sequence). Trimming took off 4 bases at V and 1 base at J, with 10 bases between the two ends. CDR3 length: 13 residues. The CDR3 is CAWMVRRNTEAFF. CDR3 nucleotides: TGTGCCTGGATGGTGAGAAGGAACACTGAAGCTTTCTTT.